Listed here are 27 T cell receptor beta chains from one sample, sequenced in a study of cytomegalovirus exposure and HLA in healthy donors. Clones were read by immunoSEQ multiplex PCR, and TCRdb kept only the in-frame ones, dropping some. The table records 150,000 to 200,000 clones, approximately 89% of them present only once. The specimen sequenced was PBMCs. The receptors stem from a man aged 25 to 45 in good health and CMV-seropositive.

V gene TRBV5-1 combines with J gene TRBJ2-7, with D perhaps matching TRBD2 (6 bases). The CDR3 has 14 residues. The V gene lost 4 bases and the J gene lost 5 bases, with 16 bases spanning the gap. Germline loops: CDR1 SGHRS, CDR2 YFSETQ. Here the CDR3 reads CASSPLGGRNEQYF. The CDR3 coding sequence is TGCGCCAGCAGCCCCCTTGGGGGGAGGAACGAGCAGTACTTC.

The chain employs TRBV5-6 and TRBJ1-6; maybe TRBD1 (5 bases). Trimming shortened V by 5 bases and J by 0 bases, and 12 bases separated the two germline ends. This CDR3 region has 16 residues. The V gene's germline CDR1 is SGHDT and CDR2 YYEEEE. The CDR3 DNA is TGTGCCAGCAGAACCTGGGGGAGCTCCTATAATTCACCCCTCCACTTT. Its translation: CASRTWGSSYNSPLHF.

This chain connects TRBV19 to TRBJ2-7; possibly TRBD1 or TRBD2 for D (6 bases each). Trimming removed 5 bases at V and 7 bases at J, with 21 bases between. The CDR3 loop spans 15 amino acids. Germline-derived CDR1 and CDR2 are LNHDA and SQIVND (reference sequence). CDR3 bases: TGTGCCAGTAGTTTAGGGGGAGGACGGCGCCGGGAGCAGTACTTC. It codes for CASSLGGGRRREQYF.

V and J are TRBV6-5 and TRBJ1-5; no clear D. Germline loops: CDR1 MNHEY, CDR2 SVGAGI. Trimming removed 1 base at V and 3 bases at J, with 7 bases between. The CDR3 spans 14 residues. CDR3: CASSYFGFNQPQHF. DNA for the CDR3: TGTGCCAGCAGTTACTTTGGTTTCAATCAGCCCCAGCATTTT.

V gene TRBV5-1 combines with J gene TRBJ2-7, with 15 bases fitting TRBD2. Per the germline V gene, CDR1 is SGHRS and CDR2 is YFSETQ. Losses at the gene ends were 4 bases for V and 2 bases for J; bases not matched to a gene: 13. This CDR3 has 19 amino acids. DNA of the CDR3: TGCGCCAGCAGCCGACCTACGGGACTAGCGGGGGGAGGTCCCTACGAGCAGTACTTC. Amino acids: CASSRPTGLAGGGPYEQYF. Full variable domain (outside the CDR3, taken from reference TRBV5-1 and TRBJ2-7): KAGVTQTPRYLIKTRGQQVTLSCSPISGHRSVSWYQQTPGQGLQFLFEYFSETQRNKGNFPGRFSGRQFSNSRSEMNVSTLELGDSALYLCASSRPTGLAGGGPYEQYFGPGTRLTVT.

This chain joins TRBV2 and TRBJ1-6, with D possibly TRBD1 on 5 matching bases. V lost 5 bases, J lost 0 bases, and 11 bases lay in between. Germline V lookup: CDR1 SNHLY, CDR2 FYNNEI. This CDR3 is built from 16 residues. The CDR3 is CASSRTLSSYNSPLHF. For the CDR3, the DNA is TGTGCCAGCAGTCGGACACTGAGCTCCTATAATTCACCCCTCCACTTT.

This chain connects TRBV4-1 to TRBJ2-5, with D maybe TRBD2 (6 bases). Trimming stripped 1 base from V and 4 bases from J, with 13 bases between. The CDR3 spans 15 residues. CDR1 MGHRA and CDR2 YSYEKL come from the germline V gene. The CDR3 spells CASSQGAGTGETQYF. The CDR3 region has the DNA TGCGCCAGCAGCCAAGGCGCCGGGACTGGAGAGACCCAGTACTTC.

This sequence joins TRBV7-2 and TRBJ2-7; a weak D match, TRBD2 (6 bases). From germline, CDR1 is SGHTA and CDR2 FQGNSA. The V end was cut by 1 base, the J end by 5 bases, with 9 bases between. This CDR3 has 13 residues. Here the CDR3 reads CASSLGVADEQYF. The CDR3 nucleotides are TGTGCCAGCAGCTTAGGTGTAGCGGACGAGCAGTACTTC.

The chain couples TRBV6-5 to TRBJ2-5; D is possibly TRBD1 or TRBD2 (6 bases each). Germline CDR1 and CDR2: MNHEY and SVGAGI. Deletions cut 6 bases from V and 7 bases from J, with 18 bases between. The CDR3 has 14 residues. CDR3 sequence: CASRRGGGGLTQYF. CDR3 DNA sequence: TGTGCCAGCAGACGAGGTGGTGGGGGGCTGACCCAGTACTTC.

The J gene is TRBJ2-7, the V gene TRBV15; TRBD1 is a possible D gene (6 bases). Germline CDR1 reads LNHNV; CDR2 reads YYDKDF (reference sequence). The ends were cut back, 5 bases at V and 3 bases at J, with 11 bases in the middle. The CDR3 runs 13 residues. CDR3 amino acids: CATSGQQGYEQYF. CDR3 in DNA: TGTGCCACCAGCGGACAACAGGGCTACGAGCAGTACTTC. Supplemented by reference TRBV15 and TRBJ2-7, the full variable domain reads DAMVIQNPRYQVTQFGKPVTLSCSQTLNHNVMYWYQQKSSQAPKLLFHYYDKDFNNEADTPDNFQSRRPNTSFCFLDIRSPGLGDTAMYLCATSGQQGYEQYFGPGTRLTVT.

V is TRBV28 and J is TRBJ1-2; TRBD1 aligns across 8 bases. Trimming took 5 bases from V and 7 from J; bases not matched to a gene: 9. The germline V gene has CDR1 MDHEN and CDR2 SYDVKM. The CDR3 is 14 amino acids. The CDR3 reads CASSPPRTGFGYTF. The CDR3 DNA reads TGTGCCAGCAGTCCTCCTCGGACAGGGTTTGGCTACACCTTC.

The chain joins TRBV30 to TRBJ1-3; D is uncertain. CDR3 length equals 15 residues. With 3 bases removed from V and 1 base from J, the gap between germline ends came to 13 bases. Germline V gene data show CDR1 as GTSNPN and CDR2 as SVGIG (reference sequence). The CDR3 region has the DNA TGTGCCTGGAGACGATGGGGAGGGTCTGGAAACACCATATATTTT. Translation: CAWRRWGGSGNTIYF.

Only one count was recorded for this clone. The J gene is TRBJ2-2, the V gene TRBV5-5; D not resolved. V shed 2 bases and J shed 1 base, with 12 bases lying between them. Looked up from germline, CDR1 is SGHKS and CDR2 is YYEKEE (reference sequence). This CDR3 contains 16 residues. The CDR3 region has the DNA TGTGCCAGCAGCTTCACGACACCTTTGAACACCGGGGAGCTGTTTTTT. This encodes CASSFTTPLNTGELFF.

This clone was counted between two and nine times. CDR3 sequence (DNA): TGTGCCAGCAGCGTCTCCGCGAACCTGAACACCGGGGAGCTGTTTTTT. Protein: CASSVSANLNTGELFF. V usage is TRBV7-9 and J usage is TRBJ2-2; D remains ambiguous. The CDR3 spans 16 residues. Germline V gene lookup returns CDR1 SEHNR and CDR2 FQNEAQ (reference sequence). The germline V and J ends were trimmed by 5 bases and 1 base, with 14 bases remaining between them.

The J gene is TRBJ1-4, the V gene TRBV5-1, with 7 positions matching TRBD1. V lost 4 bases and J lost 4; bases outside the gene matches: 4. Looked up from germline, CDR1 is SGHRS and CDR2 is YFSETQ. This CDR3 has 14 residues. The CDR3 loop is CASSARDSNEKLFF. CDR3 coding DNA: TGCGCCAGCAGCGCTAGGGACAGTAATGAAAAACTGTTTTTT. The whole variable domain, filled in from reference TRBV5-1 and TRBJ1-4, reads KAGVTQTPRYLIKTRGQQVTLSCSPISGHRSVSWYQQTPGQGLQFLFEYFSETQRNKGNFPGRFSGRQFSNSRSEMNVSTLELGDSALYLCASSARDSNEKLFFGSGTQLSVL.

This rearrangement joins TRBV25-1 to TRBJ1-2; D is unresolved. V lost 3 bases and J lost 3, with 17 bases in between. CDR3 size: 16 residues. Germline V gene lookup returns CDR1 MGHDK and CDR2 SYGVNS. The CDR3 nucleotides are TGTGCCAGCAGTGATGGGATAGCCCCGGTGTACTATGGCTACACCTTC. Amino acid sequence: CASSDGIAPVYYGYTF.

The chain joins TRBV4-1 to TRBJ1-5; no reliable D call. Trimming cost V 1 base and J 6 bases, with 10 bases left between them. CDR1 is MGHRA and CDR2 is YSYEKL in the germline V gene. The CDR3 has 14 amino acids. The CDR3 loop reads CASSQGEGIQPQHF. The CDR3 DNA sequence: TGCGCCAGCAGCCAAGGGGAGGGCATTCAGCCCCAGCATTTT.

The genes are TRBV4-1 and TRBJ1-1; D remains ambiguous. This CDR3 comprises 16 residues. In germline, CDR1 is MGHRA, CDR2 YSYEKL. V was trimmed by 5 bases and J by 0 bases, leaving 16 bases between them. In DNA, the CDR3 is TGCGCCAGCAGCGGAGGGATGTGGCCCATGAACACTGAAGCTTTCTTT. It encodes CASSGGMWPMNTEAFF.

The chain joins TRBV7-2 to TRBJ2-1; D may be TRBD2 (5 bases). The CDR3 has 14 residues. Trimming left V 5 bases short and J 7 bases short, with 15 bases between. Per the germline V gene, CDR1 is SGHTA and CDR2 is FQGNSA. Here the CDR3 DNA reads TGTGCCAGCAGCGGGAGTTACTTGAAAAATGAGCAGTTCTTC. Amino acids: CASSGSYLKNEQFF.

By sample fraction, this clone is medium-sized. The CDR3 DNA follows: TGTGCCAGCAGTGAGGACAGTGGGGCCAACGTCCTGACTTTC. As protein: CASSEDSGANVLTF. The chain employs TRBV6-4 and TRBJ2-6, with D tentatively TRBD1 (6 bases). The V gene lost 3 bases and the J gene lost 3 bases, with 6 bases spanning the gap. Germline V gene sequence: CDR1 MRHNA, CDR2 SNTAGT. The CDR3 totals 14 residues.

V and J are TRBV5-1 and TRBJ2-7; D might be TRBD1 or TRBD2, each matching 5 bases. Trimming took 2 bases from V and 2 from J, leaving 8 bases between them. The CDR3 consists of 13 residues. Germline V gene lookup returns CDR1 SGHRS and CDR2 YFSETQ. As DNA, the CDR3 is TGCGCCAGCAGCTTCGGGGCCACCTACGAGCAGTACTTC. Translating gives CASSFGATYEQYF.

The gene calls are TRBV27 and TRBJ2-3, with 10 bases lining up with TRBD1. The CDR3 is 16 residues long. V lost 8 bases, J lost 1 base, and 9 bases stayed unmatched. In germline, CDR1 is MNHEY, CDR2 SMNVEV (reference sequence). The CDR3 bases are TGTGCCAGCGGCTCGAGCGGGACAGGGGGCACAGATACGCAGTATTTT. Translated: CASGSSGTGGTDTQYF.

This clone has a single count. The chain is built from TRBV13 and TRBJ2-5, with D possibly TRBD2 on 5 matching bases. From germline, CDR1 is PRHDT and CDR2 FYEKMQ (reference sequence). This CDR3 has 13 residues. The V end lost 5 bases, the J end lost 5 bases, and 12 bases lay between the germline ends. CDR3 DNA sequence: TGTGCCAGCAGCCACCGCCAGCGGGAGACCCAGTACTTC. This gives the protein CASSHRQRETQYF.

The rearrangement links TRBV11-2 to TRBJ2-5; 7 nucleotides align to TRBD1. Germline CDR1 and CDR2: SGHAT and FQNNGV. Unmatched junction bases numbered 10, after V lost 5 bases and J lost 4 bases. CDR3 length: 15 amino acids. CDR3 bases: TGTGCCAGCAGCCCGTTGACAGGGCCCAGAGAGACCCAGTACTTC. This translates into CASSPLTGPRETQYF.

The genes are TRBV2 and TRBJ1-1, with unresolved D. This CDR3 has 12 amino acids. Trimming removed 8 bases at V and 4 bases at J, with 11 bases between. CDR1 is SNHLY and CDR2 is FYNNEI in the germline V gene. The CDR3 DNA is TGTGCCAGCGCGGTCCGGGGCACTGAAGCTTTCTTT. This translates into CASAVRGTEAFF.

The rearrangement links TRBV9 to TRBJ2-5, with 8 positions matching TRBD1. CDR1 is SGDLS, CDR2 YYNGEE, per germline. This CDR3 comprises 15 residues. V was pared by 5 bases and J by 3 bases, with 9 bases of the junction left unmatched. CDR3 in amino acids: CASSADRQGKETQYF. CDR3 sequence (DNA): TGTGCCAGCAGTGCAGACCGACAGGGGAAAGAGACCCAGTACTTC.

Written as DNA, the CDR3 is TGTGCCAGCACTGAGCAGAGAAGCACAGATACGCAGTATTTT. Encoded protein: CASTEQRSTDTQYF. The chain links TRBV2 to TRBJ2-3; no definite D call. The CDR3 has 14 amino acids. V was cut by 7 bases and J by 0 bases, with 11 bases left in between. The V gene's germline CDR1 is SNHLY and CDR2 FYNNEI.